This T cell receptor (beta chain) was found in a study of blood T cell repertoires in COVID-19. Study-wide context: COVID-19 samples collected from the United States, Italy and Spain covered acute and convalescent phases. Sources were T cells, B-cell-depleted T cells, or PBMCs; the material itself was cDNA or gDNA.

Original methodology: Amplification of reference gene primers was used by the study to estimate nucleated cell counts. Profiling relied on immunoSEQ multiplex PCR, and the TCRdb table lists in-frame clones only, not all of them. V, J and clone size are taken as reported in that table, and D and trimming were inferred from the DNA itself. The sample consists of some 110,000 clones, 90% of them appearing once. Unmatched junction bases numbered 6, after V lost 1 base and J lost 8 bases. CDR1 is SGHRS, CDR2 YFSETQ, per germline. This CDR3 has 14 residues. This sequence originates from a human donor with active COVID-19. The donor label of this sample is uncertain. The chain combines TRBV5-1 with TRBJ2-1; 7 bases agree with TRBD1. The sequenced sample was peripheral blood. The CDR3 DNA reads as TGCGCCAGCAGCTTGTGGCAGGGGGTGGATGAGCAGTTCTTC. Translated: CASSLWQGVDEQFF.